The 25 T cell receptor beta chains presented below share a single source sample, sequenced in a study of CD8 T cells in ankylosing spondylitis. The antigens for these receptors are not known. Study-wide points: Seemingly characteristic of ankylosing spondylitis blood was a TCR beta motif consisting of 7 or 8 highly homologous variants.

TCRdb re-derived calls from the 5' RACE reads in MiXCR, one entry per CDR3 protein. This sample has roughly 440,000 distinct CDR3 sequences, with under 20% found just once. Sequencing was performed on blood, either unsorted or a sorted T cell fraction (not recorded which). These receptors all stem from a male donor with ankylosing spondylitis.

The chain carries TRBV7-4 and TRBJ2-3; weak D call: TRBD2 (6 bases). V lost 4 bases, J lost 3 bases, and 20 bases lay in between. The CDR3 loop spans 17 amino acids. CDR1 and CDR2 from the germline V gene are SGHVT and SQSDAQ. As DNA, the CDR3 is TGTGCCAGCAGCTCCGGCCGGTTTGGGGGAGGAACAGATACGCAGTATTTT. Translation: CASSSGRFGGGTDTQYF.

The rearrangement links TRBV24-1 to TRBJ2-2; a weak D match, TRBD1 (5 bases). The CDR3 contains 15 residues. Germline lookup yields CDR1 KGHDR and CDR2 SFDVKD. V was cut by 8 bases and J by 3 bases, with 15 bases left in between. DNA for the CDR3: TGTGCCACCACGGCGACAGACCTCTACACCGGGGAGCTGTTTTTT. Protein sequence: CATTATDLYTGELFF.

This clonotype was recorded at least ten times. The chain carries TRBV5-1 and TRBJ2-3, with 8 bases fitting TRBD1. Germline V gene lookup returns CDR1 SGHRS and CDR2 YFSETQ. This CDR3 has 22 residues. V lost 2 bases and J lost 0; bases outside the gene matches: 23. DNA of the CDR3: TGCGCCAGCAGCTTATCGCTTCGGACAGGGATCGATTCCAGCTTAAGCACAGATACGCAGTATTTT. Translating it yields CASSLSLRTGIDSSLSTDTQYF.

This clonotype was detected a few times. The V call is TRBV4-2, the J call TRBJ2-7, with TRBD1 identical over 11 bases. Per the germline V gene, CDR1 is LGHNA and CDR2 is YNFKEQ. V lost 2 bases to trimming and J lost 9 bases; unmatched junction nucleotides: 6. The CDR3 has 14 residues. The CDR3 DNA reads as TGTGCCAGCAGCCAATTGGGACAGGGGGTAGGGCAGTACTTC. It is translated as CASSQLGQGVGQYF.

The rearrangement joins TRBV20-1 to TRBJ1-1; the D is unclear. Germline-derived CDR1 and CDR2 are DFQATT and SNEGSKA (reference sequence). V was pared by 3 bases and J by 10 bases, with 9 bases between. The CDR3 covers 10 residues. The CDR3: CSASRGVAFF. Here the CDR3 DNA reads TGCAGTGCTAGTCGAGGAGTAGCTTTCTTT.

This clonotype has only a few counts. The rearrangement uses TRBV20-1 and TRBJ1-1; D might be TRBD1 (6 bases). The V gene lost 6 bases and the J gene lost 1 base, with 12 bases spanning the gap. The germline V gene has CDR1 DFQATT and CDR2 SNEGSKA (reference sequence). The CDR3 runs to 13 residues. The CDR3 region has the DNA TGCAGTGCCAGGGGTGAGGGGAACACTGAAGCTTTCTTT. It encodes CSARGEGNTEAFF.

This clonotype was counted ten times or more. The rearrangement uses TRBV11-2 and TRBJ2-2; 10 positions match TRBD2. The length of the CDR3 is 19 residues. After removal of 7 bases from V and 4 bases from J, the junction contained 18 bases not matched to a gene. Germline loops: CDR1 SGHAT, CDR2 FQNNGV. CDR3 amino acids: CASTGGGVAGGPPTGELFF. CDR3 bases: TGTGCCAGCACCGGAGGCGGGGTAGCGGGGGGACCTCCCACCGGGGAGCTGTTTTTT. The complete variable domain, with remaining parts taken from reference TRBV11-2 and TRBJ2-2, reads EAGVAQSPRYKIIEKRQSVAFWCNPISGHATLYWYQQILGQGPKLLIQFQNNGVVDDSQLPKDRFSAERLKGVDSTLKIQPAKLEDSAVYLCASTGGGVAGGPPTGELFFGEGSRLTVL.

The V gene is TRBV12-3 or TRBV12-4, the J gene TRBJ2-1, with TRBD2 matching 7 bases. V gave up 3 bases and J gave up 4 bases; unmatched junction bases: 12. This CDR3 spans 17 amino acids. The DNA for the CDR3 is TGTGCCAGCAGTTTTTTCTGGGGAGCGGGGATATACAATGAGCAGTTCTTC. Translation gives CASSFFWGAGIYNEQFF.

This clonotype was seen only a few times. V gene TRBV5-1 combines with J gene TRBJ2-7; perhaps TRBD2 as D (5 bases). Germline loops: CDR1 SGHRS, CDR2 YFSETQ. This CDR3 has 15 residues. Trimming stripped 4 bases from V and 4 bases from J, with 18 bases between. CDR3 residues: CASSQDGTPGYEQYF. CDR3 coding DNA: TGCGCCAGCAGCCAAGACGGAACTCCGGGGTACGAGCAGTACTTC.

This clonotype was seen repeatedly, ten times or more. The chain recombines TRBV4-2 with TRBJ2-7, with D maybe TRBD2 (6 bases). V was clipped by 1 base and J by 0 bases, with 10 bases between them. The CDR3 loop spans 15 amino acids. CDR1 is LGHNA and CDR2 is YNFKEQ in the germline V gene. The DNA for the CDR3 is TGTGCCAGCAGCCAAGGAGGAGGGTCCTCCTACGAGCAGTACTTC. Its translation is CASSQGGGSSYEQYF.

The V call is TRBV18, the J call TRBJ2-7; 11 positions match TRBD1. With V trimmed by 5 bases and J by 4 bases, 7 bases remained unmatched. Germline V gene data show CDR1 as KGHSH and CDR2 as LQKENI. The CDR3 is 15 residues long. The CDR3 spells CASSNRDRGIYEQYF. DNA of the CDR3: TGTGCCAGCTCAAACCGGGACAGGGGGATTTACGAGCAGTACTTC.

The chain carries TRBV12-3 or TRBV12-4 and TRBJ1-6; TRBD1 matches at 10 bases. With 3 bases clipped from V and 9 bases from J, the junction kept 11 bases outside the gene matches. This CDR3 has 17 residues. In DNA form, the CDR3 reads TGTGCCAGCAGTTTCCCGGCAGGGGGACAGGGGTTTTCACCCCTCCACTTT. Its translation is CASSFPAGGQGFSPLHF.

This clonotype was found a few times. The chain couples TRBV12-3 or TRBV12-4 to TRBJ1-6; the D gene is possibly TRBD1 (5 bases). The CDR3 loop spans 14 amino acids. Trimming cost V 5 bases and J 9 bases, with 14 bases left between them. CDR3 protein: CASSARSGLSPLHF. CDR3 DNA sequence: TGTGCCAGCAGTGCCAGATCAGGGCTTTCACCCCTCCACTTT.

The sample holds a few counts of this clonotype. The chain links TRBV12-3 or TRBV12-4 to TRBJ1-5, with 9 bases identical to TRBD1. V was pared by 1 base and J by 6 bases, with 4 bases of the junction left unmatched. The CDR3 is made up of 15 amino acids. This CDR3 reads CASSLGDRDGQPQHF. For the CDR3, the DNA is TGTGCCAGCAGTTTAGGGGACAGGGATGGTCAGCCCCAGCATTTT.

The V call is TRBV12-3 or TRBV12-4, the J call TRBJ1-1; D may be TRBD1 (6 bases). The V gene lost 11 bases and the J gene lost 1 base, with 14 bases spanning the gap. The CDR3 is made up of 13 amino acids. CDR3 coding DNA: TGTGCCGGATCAAGGGGGGAGAACACTGAAGCTTTCTTT. Translation gives CAGSRGENTEAFF.

This clonotype was counted a few times. This rearrangement joins TRBV6-1 to TRBJ2-5; 8 bases agree with TRBD1. In germline, CDR1 is MNHNS, CDR2 SASEGT. The CDR3 has 14 residues. V dropped 7 bases and J dropped 6; count of bases not matched to a gene: 10. In DNA, the CDR3 is TGTGCCAGCAATGGACAGGGAACGTTGAAGACCCAGTACTTC. Protein sequence: CASNGQGTLKTQYF.

This clonotype was recorded a few times. The chain combines TRBV11-2 with TRBJ2-1; D not resolved. The CDR3 consists of 15 residues. Germline V gives CDR1 SGHAT, CDR2 FQNNGV. Trimming removed 5 bases from V and 5 bases from J, with 16 bases in between. The CDR3 reads CASSANVGTNNEQFF. The CDR3 nucleotides are TGTGCCAGCAGCGCAAACGTAGGAACCAACAATGAGCAGTTCTTC.

This clonotype was observed a few times. The chain joins TRBV4-3 to TRBJ1-6; 11 bases are shared with TRBD1. There are 17 residues in the CDR3. CDR1 and CDR2 (germline): LGHNA, YSLEER. V was clipped by 2 bases and J by 10 bases; unmatched bases: 10. DNA of the CDR3: TGCGCCAGCAGCCAACGCCGGACAGGGGGCGTTGGATCACCCCTCCACTTT. Its translation is CASSQRRTGGVGSPLHF.

There are many counts of this clonotype. The chain recombines TRBV12-3 or TRBV12-4 with TRBJ1-6; no reliable D call. The CDR3 is 13 residues long. Between the trimmed V and J ends, which lost 3 bases and 10 bases, there was a span of 10 bases. The CDR3 sequence: CASSLGEASPLHF. CDR3 in DNA: TGTGCCAGCAGTTTGGGTGAGGCCTCACCCCTCCACTTT.

The rearrangement links TRBV20-1 to TRBJ2-1; D ambiguous. V was cut by 0 bases and J by 0 bases, with 9 bases left in between. The CDR3 is made up of 15 amino acids. Germline V lookup: CDR1 DFQATT, CDR2 SNEGSKA (reference sequence). Here the CDR3 reads CSAREGKSSYNEQFF. CDR3 bases: TGCAGTGCTAGAGAGGGAAAGAGCTCCTACAATGAGCAGTTCTTC.

For the CDR3, the DNA is TGTGCCAGCAGCTTCGCGGGACAGGGATCACCCCTCCACTTT. Its protein product is CASSFAGQGSPLHF. This chain uses TRBV7-9 with TRBJ1-6, with TRBD1 matching over 9 bases. The trim removed 3 bases at V and 10 bases at J, leaving 4 bases unmatched. Germline V gene sequence: CDR1 SEHNR, CDR2 FQNEAQ (reference sequence). This CDR3 is 14 amino acids long.

The genes are TRBV5-5 and TRBJ1-5; D might be TRBD1 (5 bases). The CDR3 is 16 amino acids. V lost 4 bases to trimming and J lost 1 base, with 15 bases between them. Germline V gene data show CDR1 as SGHKS and CDR2 as YYEKEE (reference sequence). CDR3: CASSPERGVSNQPQHF. The CDR3 bases are TGTGCCAGCAGCCCGGAGCGGGGGGTGAGCAATCAGCCCCAGCATTTT.

This clonotype showed up many times. V is TRBV20-1 and J is TRBJ1-5; D remains unclear. V was trimmed by 6 bases and J by 6 bases, leaving 21 bases between them. The length of the CDR3 is 15 residues. The germline V gene encodes CDR1 DFQATT and CDR2 SNEGSKA (reference sequence). The CDR3 bases are TGCAGTGCCACCCCAGCCCGAGGATTGAGTCAGCCCCAGCATTTT. Its translation is CSATPARGLSQPQHF.

This chain uses TRBV20-1 with TRBJ1-1; D is unresolved. Trimming pared 4 bases from V and 2 bases from J, leaving 11 bases between. The CDR3 has 13 residues. CDR1 DFQATT and CDR2 SNEGSKA come from the germline V gene (reference sequence). Here the CDR3 reads CSATYSANTEAFF. As DNA, the CDR3 is TGCAGTGCTACGTACAGTGCAAACACTGAAGCTTTCTTT.

The chain carries TRBV19 and TRBJ1-2; 9 bases are a match to TRBD1. Trimming at V came to 4 bases and at J to 7 bases, leaving 10 bases not matched to a gene. There are 15 residues in the CDR3. The germline V gene encodes CDR1 LNHDA and CDR2 SQIVND (reference sequence). CDR3 sequence reads: CASSTPDRGGGGYTF. Here the CDR3 DNA reads TGTGCCAGTAGTACCCCCGACAGGGGGGGTGGTGGCTACACCTTC. Looking up the rest from reference TRBV19 and TRBJ1-2 gives the full variable domain: DGGITQSPKYLFRKEGQNVTLSCEQNLNHDAMYWYRQDPGQGLRLIYYSQIVNDFQKGDIAEGYSVSREKKESFPLTVTSAQKNPTAFYLCASSTPDRGGGGYTFGSGTRLTVV.